The 23 T cell receptor beta chains in this list originate from one sample, sequenced in a study of T cells in Graves' hyperthyroidism and ophthalmopathy. Researchers amplified the TCR beta CDR3 regions from RNA transcripts. First-round RT-PCR targeting the TCR CDR3 was performed with the HTBI primer set. MiXCR was run by TCRdb on the multiplex PCR reads, yielding one entry per CDR3 protein. The table has around 380,000 distinct CDR3 sequences, approximately 15% seen once. The sample consisted of blood. The source is a young man with Graves' hyperthyroidism that later progressed to Graves' ophthalmopathy.

Ten or more counts support this clonotype. The rearrangement links TRBV29-1 to TRBJ1-1; D is possibly TRBD1 (5 bases). The CDR3 length is 11 residues. Germline CDR1 reads SQVTM; CDR2 reads ANQGSEA. Deletions cut 6 bases from V and 3 bases from J, with 8 bases between. The CDR3 sequence is CSVTGHTEAFF. The DNA for the CDR3 is TGCAGCGTCACGGGGCACACTGAAGCTTTCTTT.

This clonotype was seen a few times. J is TRBJ2-3 and V is TRBV12-3 or TRBV12-4; TRBD2 agrees at 7 bases. The CDR3 length is 15 residues. With V trimmed by 1 base and J by 5 bases, 6 bases remained unmatched. In DNA, the CDR3 is TGTGCCAGCAGTTTAGTGGGCGGGGGTCAAGATACGCAGTATTTT. This gives the protein CASSLVGGGQDTQYF.

The chain uses TRBV28 and TRBJ1-2; D is undetermined. The CDR3 is 13 residues long. Germline V gene sequence: CDR1 MDHEN, CDR2 SYDVKM. V shed 6 bases and J shed 4 bases, with 12 bases lying between them. The CDR3 nucleotides read TGTGCCAGCAGCTCAGGAAAGGCCTATGGCTACACCTTC. This translates into CASSSGKAYGYTF.

The sample holds a few counts of this clonotype. The chain has TRBV7-2 and TRBJ2-1; D gene ambiguous. The CDR3 extends over 15 amino acids. The V and J ends lost 5 bases and 2 bases respectively, with 13 bases between them. Per germline, CDR1 SGHTA and CDR2 FQGNSA. For the CDR3, the DNA is TGTGCCAGCAGCCCTCTGAACGGGCCCTACAATGAGCAGTTCTTC. Translated, it gives CASSPLNGPYNEQFF.

This clonotype was recorded at least ten times. This rearrangement joins TRBV7-9 to TRBJ2-2; 11 bases align to TRBD2. The V gene end was trimmed by 3 bases and the J gene end by 4 bases; junction bases not matched to a gene: 7. CDR3 length: 17 amino acids. Germline values: CDR1 SEHNR, CDR2 FQNEAQ (reference sequence). CDR3 loop: CASSFPAGTSGTGELFF. The CDR3 DNA reads TGTGCCAGCAGCTTTCCCGCCGGGACTAGCGGCACCGGGGAGCTGTTTTTT.

This clonotype was observed many times. V gene TRBV12-3 or TRBV12-4 combines with J gene TRBJ2-3; D call uncertain. Trimming cost V 1 base and J 3 bases, with 14 bases left between them. The CDR3 contains 16 residues. The CDR3 nucleotides are TGTGCCAGCAGTTTAGGTTCGGGCCCTAGAACAGATACGCAGTATTTT. Its protein product is CASSLGSGPRTDTQYF.

V usage is TRBV6-2 or TRBV6-3 and J usage is TRBJ2-5; a weak D match, TRBD2 (6 bases). This CDR3 comprises 16 residues. Germline assignment: CDR1 MNHEY and CDR2 SVGEGT. The V gene lost 0 bases and the J gene lost 13 bases, with 24 bases spanning the gap. DNA for the CDR3: TGTGCCAGCAGTTACTCGACCCTCAGCTGGCGGGGCCCCCGGTACTTC. It specifies CASSYSTLSWRGPRYF.

This clonotype was recorded at least ten times. This chain joins TRBV11-2 and TRBJ2-3, with 10 bases aligning to TRBD1. J lost 6 bases, V lost 5 bases, and 8 bases had no gene match. Looked up from germline, CDR1 is SGHAT and CDR2 is FQNNGV. The CDR3 totals 15 residues. CDR3 residues: CASSPPGQGRDTQYF. CDR3 DNA sequence: TGTGCCAGCAGCCCCCCGGGACAGGGGCGGGATACGCAGTATTTT.

This clonotype was recorded many times. CDR3: CASTRGQVQGTNEKLFF. The CDR3 DNA follows: TGTGCCAGCACTAGGGGACAGGTCCAAGGGACTAATGAAAAACTGTTTTTT. The chain employs TRBV12-3 or TRBV12-4 and TRBJ1-4; TRBD1 agrees at 8 bases. The CDR3 contains 17 residues. Unmatched junction bases numbered 12, after V lost 7 bases and J lost 2 bases.

This clonotype was seen ten or more times. The chain combines TRBV29-1 with TRBJ2-3; TRBD2 is a possible D gene (5 bases). Trimming left V 5 bases short and J 4 bases short, with 10 bases between. The CDR3 extends over 12 amino acids. The germline V gene has CDR1 SQVTM and CDR2 ANQGSEA. CDR3 sequence (DNA): TGCAGCGTTCGAGAGGGCTCAGATACGCAGTATTTT. Translated, it gives CSVREGSDTQYF.

The rearrangement joins TRBV9 to TRBJ2-2; 7 bases align to TRBD1. V was pared by 0 bases and J by 4 bases, with 6 bases of the junction left unmatched. The germline gives CDR1 SGDLS, CDR2 YYNGEE. The CDR3 loop spans 16 amino acids. The CDR3 loop is CASSVARGRGTGELFF. DNA of the CDR3: TGTGCCAGCAGCGTAGCTAGGGGGCGAGGCACCGGGGAGCTGTTTTTT. Full variable domain (remainder filled in from reference TRBV9 and TRBJ2-2): DSGVTQTPKHLITATGQRVTLRCSPRSGDLSVYWYQQSLDQGLQFLIQYYNGEERAKGNILERFSAQQFPDLHSELNLSSLELGDSALYFCASSVARGRGTGELFFGEGSRLTVL.

For this clonotype: Sequence at one end of the junction differs from germline and may be a read error. V and J are TRBV19 and TRBJ1-3; D unclear. CDR3 length: 11 residues. Per the germline V gene, CDR1 is LNHDA and CDR2 is SQIVND (reference sequence). DNA of the CDR3: TGTGCCAGTGGTATTGGAAACACCATATATTTT. Residues: CASGIGNTIYF.

As for this clonotype: At one end the junction does not follow the germline gene, possibly because of a read error. This chain connects TRBV6-1 to TRBJ2-1, with 10 bases aligning to TRBD2. CDR1 is MNHNS, CDR2 SASEGT, per germline. CDR3 length equals 15 residues. CDR3 sequence: CASSPRGLATNEQFF. The CDR3 DNA reads as TGCGCCAGCAGTCCACGGGGACTAGCGACTAATGAGCAGTTCTTC.

This clonotype was seen ten or more times. The chain joins TRBV29-1 to TRBJ1-1, with no clear D. The CDR3 sequence is 14 residues long. Germline values: CDR1 SQVTM, CDR2 ANQGSEA. V was cut by 3 bases and J by 4 bases, with 15 bases left in between. CDR3 region: CSVDSPGVSTEAFF. The CDR3 DNA reads TGCAGCGTTGACTCTCCTGGGGTTAGCACTGAAGCTTTCTTT.

This clonotype occurred a few times. V usage is TRBV11-2 and J usage is TRBJ2-3; 10 bases map to TRBD2. Germline values: CDR1 SGHAT, CDR2 FQNNGV. V gave up 7 bases and J gave up 2 bases; unmatched junction bases: 6. The CDR3 runs 15 residues. This CDR3 is CASKLAGTTTDTQYF. The CDR3 DNA is TGTGCCAGCAAACTAGCGGGGACGACCACAGATACGCAGTATTTT.

This clonotype was recorded at least ten times. The chain joins TRBV30 to TRBJ1-4; 10 nucleotides align to TRBD1. With V trimmed by 7 bases and J by 10 bases, 9 bases remained unmatched. Germline CDR1 reads GTSNPN; CDR2 reads SVGIG (reference sequence). The CDR3 consists of 13 residues. The CDR3 region is CASSDRGFGKLFF. CDR3 sequence (DNA): TGTGCCTCCTCGGACAGGGGGTTTGGAAAACTGTTTTTT.

A remark on this clonotype: This may be a read error, as it is one base from a much larger clone. The chain recombines TRBV6-5 with TRBJ2-5; weak D call: TRBD2 (6 bases). CDR1 MNHEY and CDR2 SVGAGI come from the germline V gene. Trimming shortened V by 2 bases and J by 3 bases, and 7 bases separated the two germline ends. The CDR3 has 13 residues. The CDR3 loop is CASSYGGKETQYF. The CDR3 DNA reads as TGTGCCAGCAGTTACGGGGGGAAAGAGACCCAGTACTTC.

This clonotype was seen ten or more times. V and J are TRBV28 and TRBJ1-6; D gene uncertain. This CDR3 comprises 17 residues. The V end lost 5 bases, the J end lost 10 bases, and 24 bases lay between the germline ends. CDR1 and CDR2 (germline): MDHEN, SYDVKM. The CDR3, as DNA: TGTGCCAGCAGTCCTACCACATCAGCCCTTCGGTTATCACCCCTCCACTTT. Translation gives CASSPTTSALRLSPLHF.

Many counts were recorded for this clonotype. The chain carries TRBV2 and TRBJ2-7; TRBD1 is a possible D gene (6 bases). V was clipped by 6 bases and J by 5 bases, with 20 bases between them. Germline V CDR1 and CDR2: SNHLY, FYNNEI. CDR3 length equals 15 residues. CDR3: CASRPTGQSEHEQYF. DNA of the CDR3: TGTGCCAGCAGACCCACAGGGCAGTCGGAACACGAGCAGTACTTC.

This chain's CDR3 is CSARVGSSGTQYF. In DNA form, the CDR3 reads TGCAGTGCTAGAGTTGGGTCAAGTGGGACCCAGTACTTC. The rearrangement uses TRBV20-1 and TRBJ2-5, with D unclear. Trimming removed 1 base from V and 7 bases from J, with 13 bases in between. Germline lookup yields CDR1 DFQATT and CDR2 SNEGSKA (reference sequence). The CDR3 totals 13 residues.

This clonotype came up many times. The rearrangement uses TRBV12-3 or TRBV12-4 and TRBJ2-7; the D gene is possibly TRBD1 (6 bases). The CDR3 consists of 14 residues. Trimming stripped 5 bases from V and 2 bases from J, with 13 bases between. CDR3 sequence reads: CASSPPRDTYEQYF. The CDR3 region has the DNA TGTGCCAGCAGTCCCCCCCGGGACACCTACGAGCAGTACTTC.

This clonotype was detected a few times. V usage is TRBV6-1 and J usage is TRBJ1-6, with D maybe TRBD1 (5 bases). CDR1 MNHNS and CDR2 SASEGT come from the germline V gene. This CDR3 is built from 13 residues. V was cut by 6 bases and J by 6 bases, with 9 bases left in between. The CDR3 DNA reads as TGTGCCAGCAGCCACGACAGTAATTCACCCCTCCACTTT. Translated: CASSHDSNSPLHF.

A note on this clonotype: Possible read error: a much larger clone is one base away. V is TRBV20-1 and J is TRBJ2-7; the D is unclear. Judging by the DNA end, TRBJ2-1 fits better; the J call may be wrong. Germline V gene data show CDR1 as DFQATT and CDR2 as SNEGSKA (reference sequence). This CDR3 is built from 11 residues. CDR3 protein: CSAHHSYEQFF. Here the CDR3 DNA reads TGCAGTGCTCACCACTCCTACGAGCAGTTCTTC.